The 27 T cell receptor beta chains reported below all come from one sample, sequenced in a study of beta chain features in type 1 diabetes. Isolated RNA was reverse transcribed in full, so expressed TCRB transcripts were sequenced. Here immunoSEQ multiplex PCR was the method, and the copy in TCRdb shows in-frame clones only, minus some. The sample shows 860,000 or so clones, roughly 16% of them seen only once. Material for sequencing was naive CD4+ T cells from blood. All receptors derive from a woman between 18 and 29 years old in good health.

This rearrangement joins TRBV7-9 to TRBJ1-2, with 8 bases aligning to TRBD1. Germline CDR1 reads SEHNR; CDR2 reads FQNEAQ (reference sequence). V lost 2 bases to trimming and J lost 0 bases; unmatched junction nucleotides: 11. The CDR3 runs to 18 residues. Here the CDR3 reads CASSLWRGPQGANYGYTF. In nucleotides, the CDR3 is TGTGCCAGCAGCTTATGGAGGGGGCCACAGGGGGCTAACTATGGCTACACCTTC.

The chain combines TRBV28 with TRBJ2-5; the match to TRBD1 covers 9 bases. Germline CDR1 MDHEN, CDR2 SYDVKM. The V and J ends lost 5 bases and 5 bases, in that order; junction bases with no gene match: 15. The CDR3 spans 17 residues. In DNA, the CDR3 is TGTGCCAGCAGTATCGGACAGGGGCGAACTCTGAGGGAGACCCAGTACTTC. Translated: CASSIGQGRTLRETQYF.

This clone was picked up a small number of times. Other DNA sequences from this sample encode an identical CDR3 as well. The chain uses TRBV7-9 and TRBJ1-2; the D is unclear. Trimming shortened V by 5 bases and J by 3 bases, and 7 bases separated the two germline ends. This CDR3 is 12 amino acids long. Germline CDR1 and CDR2: SEHNR and FQNEAQ (reference sequence). In DNA form, the CDR3 reads TGTGCCAGCAGCCTAAGGGACTATGGCTACACCTTC. Its protein product is CASSLRDYGYTF.

This clone came up a few times. The chain recombines TRBV7-3 with TRBJ2-1, with 11 bases fitting TRBD2. Germline-derived CDR1 and CDR2 are SGHTA and FQGTGA. This CDR3 comprises 15 residues. V was pared by 1 base and J by 7 bases, with 3 bases of the junction left unmatched. The CDR3 region is CASSLMRTSGNEQFF. The CDR3 DNA sequence: TGTGCCAGCAGCTTAATGAGGACTAGCGGGAATGAGCAGTTCTTC.

The sample holds a few counts of this clone. The V call is TRBV7-6, the J call TRBJ2-7; 14 bases are a match to TRBD2. This CDR3 comprises 18 residues. The V segment lost 1 base and the J segment 5 bases; nucleotides outside the gene matches: 10. In germline, CDR1 is SGHVS, CDR2 FNYEAQ. CDR3 nucleotide sequence: TGTGCCAGCAGCTTAGGAGTAGGGACTAGCGGGAGTGGTAACGAGCAGTACTTC. Translated: CASSLGVGTSGSGNEQYF.

This clone showed up just a few times. The genes are TRBV7-2 and TRBJ2-1, with D maybe TRBD1 (7 bases). The CDR3 runs to 15 residues. Trimming pared 5 bases from V and 4 bases from J, leaving 15 bases between. CDR1 and CDR2 from the germline V gene are SGHTA and FQGNSA. The CDR3 region has the DNA TGTGCCAGCAGCCTGGGACCAGGGGGGTACAATGAGCAGTTCTTC. Protein sequence: CASSLGPGGYNEQFF.

This clone was counted between two and nine times. As DNA, the CDR3 is TGTGCCATCAGTGAGGCGGACCTCTGGGATACGCAGTATTTT. As protein: CAISEADLWDTQYF. The chain combines TRBV10-3 with TRBJ2-3; D is ambiguous. Between the trimmed V and J ends, which lost 2 bases and 6 bases, there was a span of 12 bases. The length of the CDR3 is 14 residues. Germline values: CDR1 ENHRY, CDR2 SYGVKD.

The CDR3: CAISEREPYNEQFF. CDR3 coding DNA: TGTGCCATCAGTGAGCGGGAGCCCTACAATGAGCAGTTCTTC. The chain has TRBV10-3 and TRBJ2-1, with D maybe TRBD2 (6 bases). V was pared by 2 bases and J by 2 bases, with 7 bases between. Germline lookup yields CDR1 ENHRY and CDR2 SYGVKD. The CDR3 loop spans 14 amino acids.

This clone was seen a few times. The gene calls are TRBV7-9 and TRBJ2-5; TRBD1 matches at 11 bases. Germline values: CDR1 SEHNR, CDR2 FQNEAQ (reference sequence). The CDR3 totals 15 residues. Losses at the gene ends were 3 bases for V and 5 bases for J; bases not matched to a gene: 5. CDR3 sequence (DNA): TGTGCCAGCAGCTTGGGACAGGGGGTTGACGAGACCCAGTACTTC. Translation gives CASSLGQGVDETQYF.

This clone came up a few times. CDR3 sequence: CASSQNHGGASSGAFF. The CDR3 DNA reads TGCGCCAGCAGCCAGAACCACGGGGGCGCTTCCAGCGGGGCTTTCTTT. This chain joins TRBV4-3 and TRBJ1-1; D is possibly TRBD1 (6 bases). The V end lost 3 bases, the J end lost 11 bases, and 25 bases lay between the germline ends. Germline-derived CDR1 and CDR2 are LGHNA and YSLEER. There are 16 residues in the CDR3.

This clone was seen a few times. This chain uses TRBV11-2 with TRBJ2-6; D remains ambiguous. CDR1 is SGHAT and CDR2 is FQNNGV in the germline V gene. The CDR3 runs 15 residues. The germline V and J ends were trimmed by 3 bases and 0 bases, with 6 bases remaining between them. This chain's CDR3 is CASSFQISGANVLTF. In DNA form, the CDR3 reads TGTGCCAGCAGCTTCCAGATCTCTGGGGCCAACGTCCTGACTTTC.

A remark on this clone: Other nucleotide sequences in the sample specify the same CDR3. The CDR3 nucleotides read TGTGCCAGCTCACCGTTAGGGCAGGGCAATCAGCCCCAGCATTTT. Residues: CASSPLGQGNQPQHF. The V and J genes are TRBV18 and TRBJ1-5; no clear D. Germline V gene lookup returns CDR1 KGHSH and CDR2 LQKENI. The CDR3 extends over 15 amino acids. V shed 3 bases and J shed 2 bases, with 11 bases lying between them.

This clone was picked up a small number of times. The chain joins TRBV10-2 to TRBJ2-1, with D uncertain. The germline V gene has CDR1 WSHSY and CDR2 SAAADI. The ends were cut back, 5 bases at V and 2 bases at J, with 4 bases in the middle. The CDR3 has 12 amino acids. The CDR3 nucleotides are TGCGCCAGCAGTAGACCCTACAATGAGCAGTTCTTC. Translated, it gives CASSRPYNEQFF.

This clone was observed a few times. This chain uses TRBV5-1 with TRBJ2-2; TRBD2 might be the D (6 bases). The germline CDR1 and CDR2 sequences are SGHRS and YFSETQ. This CDR3 has 18 residues. Between the trimmed V and J ends, which lost 0 bases and 1 base, there was a span of 16 bases. CDR3 coding DNA: TGCGCCAGCAGCTTGGGCCGGGAGAGGGTCGTGAACACCGGGGAGCTGTTTTTT. Its protein is CASSLGRERVVNTGELFF.

The DNA for the CDR3 is TGTGCCAGCAGTCAGACAGGGATGAACACTGAAGCTTTCTTT. The encoded protein is CASSQTGMNTEAFF. The rearrangement links TRBV28 to TRBJ1-1; 7 nucleotides match TRBD1. This CDR3 has 14 residues. Germline loops: CDR1 MDHEN, CDR2 SYDVKM. J lost 0 bases, V lost 5 bases, and 3 bases had no gene match.

This clone showed up just a few times. V gene TRBV6-6 combines with J gene TRBJ2-5; D may be TRBD1 or TRBD2 (5 bases each). The germline V and J ends were trimmed by 10 bases and 1 base, with 10 bases remaining between them. CDR3 length: 12 amino acids. From germline, CDR1 is MNHNY and CDR2 SVGAGI (reference sequence). The CDR3 DNA sequence: TGTGCCACTTCCGGGACCCAAGAGACCCAGTACTTC. Residues: CATSGTQETQYF.

The chain links TRBV5-1 to TRBJ2-7; TRBD1 or TRBD2 may be the D gene (6 bases each). Germline assignment: CDR1 SGHRS and CDR2 YFSETQ. Trimming cost V 7 bases and J 7 bases, with 15 bases left between them. The CDR3 runs 12 residues. CDR3 amino acids: CASRGPGQEQYF. In DNA form, the CDR3 reads TGCGCCAGCCGGGGGCCAGGCCAGGAGCAGTACTTC. Together with reference TRBV5-1 and TRBJ2-7, the CDR3 gives the full variable domain: KAGVTQTPRYLIKTRGQQVTLSCSPISGHRSVSWYQQTPGQGLQFLFEYFSETQRNKGNFPGRFSGRQFSNSRSEMNVSTLELGDSALYLCASRGPGQEQYFGPGTRLTVT.

On this clone: The sample has other DNA sequences that encode this CDR3 too. The chain combines TRBV7-3 with TRBJ2-1, with TRBD2 identical over 9 bases. Per germline, CDR1 SGHTA and CDR2 FQGTGA. V shed 2 bases and J 4 bases; nucleotides not matched to a gene: 3. This CDR3 contains 15 residues. The DNA of the CDR3 is TGTGCCAGCAGCTTATTGGCGGGAGGGTACAATGAGCAGTTCTTC. It specifies CASSLLAGGYNEQFF.

Concerning this clone: Other nucleotide sequences in the sample specify the same CDR3. The chain couples TRBV6-5 to TRBJ2-2, with D unresolved. The CDR3 spans 13 residues. V was shortened by 2 bases and J by 6 bases, with 7 bases between the two germline ends. Germline V gene lookup returns CDR1 MNHEY and CDR2 SVGAGI. CDR3 amino acids: CASSYSSPGELFF. CDR3 DNA sequence: TGTGCCAGCAGTTACAGTTCGCCCGGGGAGCTGTTTTTT.

The chain combines TRBV27 with TRBJ2-1; D possibly corresponds to TRBD1 (6 bases). CDR1 is MNHEY, CDR2 SMNVEV, per germline (reference sequence). V was pared by 7 bases and J by 0 bases, with 13 bases between. CDR3 size: 15 residues. DNA of the CDR3: TGTGCCAGCAAAATAACAGGGAGCTCCTACAATGAGCAGTTCTTC. Translating it yields CASKITGSSYNEQFF.

This clone occurred a few times. The V and J genes are TRBV7-6 and TRBJ1-2; TRBD1 matches at 8 bases. V trimming: 3 bases; J trimming: 7 bases; junction bases outside the gene matches: 4. In germline, CDR1 is SGHVS, CDR2 FNYEAQ. This CDR3 spans 13 amino acids. CDR3 residues: CASSFSTGGGYTF. The CDR3 DNA reads TGTGCCAGCAGCTTCTCAACAGGGGGTGGCTACACCTTC.

This sequence joins TRBV5-4 and TRBJ1-1, with D uncertain. Germline CDR1 reads SGHNT; CDR2 reads YYREEE (reference sequence). The V gene lost 0 bases and the J gene lost 5 bases, with 11 bases spanning the gap. The CDR3 extends over 14 amino acids. The CDR3 nucleotides are TGTGCCAGCAGCTTGGATCTACAGCTTACTGAAGCTTTCTTT. Its translation is CASSLDLQLTEAFF.

The sample holds a few counts of this clone. This chain uses TRBV15 with TRBJ2-7; a possible D gene is TRBD1 (6 bases). The CDR3 contains 15 residues. Trimming left V 1 base short and J 4 bases short, with 14 bases between. Germline loops: CDR1 LNHNV, CDR2 YYDKDF (reference sequence). This CDR3 reads CATSRGGGQQYEQYF. CDR3 sequence (DNA): TGTGCCACCAGCAGAGGTGGGGGCCAACAATACGAGCAGTACTTC.

This clone was counted a few times. V usage is TRBV29-1 and J usage is TRBJ2-5, with 9 bases fitting TRBD2. J was trimmed by 5 bases and V by 2 bases; bases with no gene match: 6. The CDR3 sequence is 14 residues long. Germline-derived CDR1 and CDR2 are SQVTM and ANQGSEA. The CDR3 sequence: CSVELAGAPETQYF. Written as DNA, the CDR3 is TGCAGCGTTGAATTAGCGGGGGCTCCGGAGACCCAGTACTTC.

The chain combines TRBV2 with TRBJ2-7, with D possibly called TRBD1 or TRBD2 (7 bases each). V was trimmed by 1 base and J by 2 bases, leaving 12 bases between them. Germline CDR1 SNHLY, CDR2 FYNNEI. The CDR3 covers 15 residues. CDR3 residues: CASSEGAGGAYEQYF. The CDR3 DNA reads as TGTGCCAGCAGTGAAGGAGCAGGGGGGGCCTACGAGCAGTACTTC.

This clone was seen more than once but under ten times. The genes are TRBV29-1 and TRBJ2-2; D may correspond to TRBD1 or TRBD2 (5 bases each). V lost 6 bases to trimming and J lost 6 bases, with 14 bases between them. CDR3 length: 13 amino acids. The germline V gene has CDR1 SQVTM and CDR2 ANQGSEA. CDR3 region: CSVDTLGAGELFF. CDR3 bases: TGCAGCGTGGACACCCTCGGGGCCGGGGAGCTGTTTTTT.

This rearrangement joins TRBV9 to TRBJ2-3; tentatively, D is TRBD2 (5 bases). V shed 3 bases and J shed 6 bases, with 14 bases lying between them. Germline CDR1 reads SGDLS; CDR2 reads YYNGEE. The CDR3 runs 14 residues. The CDR3 sequence is CASSEDVRVDTQYF. Here the CDR3 DNA reads TGTGCCAGCAGCGAAGACGTGAGGGTGGATACGCAGTATTTT.